This T cell receptor beta chain was sequenced in a study of regulatory T cells in long-lasting Graves disease. Time point of the sample: newly diagnosed GD, antithyroid drugs for less than 3 months. The TCR library was made from RNA extracted from PBMCs. For TCR beta, libraries came from iRepertoire HTBI primers and Arm-PCR of CDR3 regions. MiXCR, run by TCRdb on the multiplex PCR reads, gives a single entry per CDR3 protein. Counted here are about 470,000 distinct CDR3 sequences, around 14% occurring once; the ten biggest clones make up around 17%. This clonotype was seen many times. This CDR3 has 14 residues. V was clipped by 0 bases and J by 6 bases, with 11 bases between them. The germline CDR1 and CDR2 sequences are MGHRA and YSYEKL. The same sample was also studied in work on T cells in Graves' hyperthyroidism and ophthalmopathy.

This chain uses TRBV4-1 with TRBJ1-1, with D unresolved. This sequence was found in a woman aged 30 to 39 with Graves disease. The source was peripheral blood mononuclear cells (PBMCs), collected at new diagnosis, from a patient treated with antithyroid drugs. As DNA, the CDR3 is TGCGCCAGCAGCCAAGATTCTAGAAGCGCTGAAGCTTTCTTT. Encoded protein: CASSQDSRSAEAFF.